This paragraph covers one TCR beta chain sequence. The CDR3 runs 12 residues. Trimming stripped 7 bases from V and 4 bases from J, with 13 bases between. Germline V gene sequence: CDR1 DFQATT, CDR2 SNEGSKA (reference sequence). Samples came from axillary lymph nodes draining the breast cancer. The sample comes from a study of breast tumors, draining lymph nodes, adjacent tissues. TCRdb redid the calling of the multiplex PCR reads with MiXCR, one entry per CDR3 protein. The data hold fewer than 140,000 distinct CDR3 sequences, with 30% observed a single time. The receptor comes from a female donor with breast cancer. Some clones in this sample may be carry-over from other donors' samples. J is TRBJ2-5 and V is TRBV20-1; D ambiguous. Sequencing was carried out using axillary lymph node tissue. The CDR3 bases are TGCAGTGTTAGGGCCTCGGCAGAGACCCAGTACTTC. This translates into CSVRASAETQYF.